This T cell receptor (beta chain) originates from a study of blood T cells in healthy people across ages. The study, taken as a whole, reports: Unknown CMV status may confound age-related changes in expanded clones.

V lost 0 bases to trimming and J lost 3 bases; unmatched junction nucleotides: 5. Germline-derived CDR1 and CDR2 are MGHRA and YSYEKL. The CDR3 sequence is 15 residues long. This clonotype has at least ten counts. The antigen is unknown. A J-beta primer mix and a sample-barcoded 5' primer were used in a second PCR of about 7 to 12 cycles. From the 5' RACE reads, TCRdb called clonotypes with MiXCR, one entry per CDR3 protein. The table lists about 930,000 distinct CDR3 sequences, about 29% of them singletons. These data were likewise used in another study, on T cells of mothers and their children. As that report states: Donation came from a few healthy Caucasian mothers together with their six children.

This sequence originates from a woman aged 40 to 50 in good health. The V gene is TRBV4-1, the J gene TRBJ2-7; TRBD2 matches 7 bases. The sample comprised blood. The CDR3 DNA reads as TGCGCCAGCAGCCAAGAGGGGGGGGGATTCTACGAGCAGTACTTC. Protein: CASSQEGGGFYEQYF.